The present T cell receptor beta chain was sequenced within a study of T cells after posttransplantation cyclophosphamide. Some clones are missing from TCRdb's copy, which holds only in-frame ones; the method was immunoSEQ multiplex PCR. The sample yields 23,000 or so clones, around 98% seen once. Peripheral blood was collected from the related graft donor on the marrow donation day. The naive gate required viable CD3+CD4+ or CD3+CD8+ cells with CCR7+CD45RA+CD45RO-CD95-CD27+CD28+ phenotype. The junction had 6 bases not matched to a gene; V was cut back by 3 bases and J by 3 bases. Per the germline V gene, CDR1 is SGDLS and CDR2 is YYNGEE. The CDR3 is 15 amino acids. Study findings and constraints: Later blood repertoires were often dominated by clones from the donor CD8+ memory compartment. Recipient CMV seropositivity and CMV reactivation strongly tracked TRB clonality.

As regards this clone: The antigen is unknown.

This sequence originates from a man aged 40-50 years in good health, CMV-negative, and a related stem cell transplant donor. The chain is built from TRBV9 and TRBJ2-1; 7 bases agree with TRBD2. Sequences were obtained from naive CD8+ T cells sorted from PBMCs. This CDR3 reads CASSEGGEDYNEQFF. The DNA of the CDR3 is TGTGCCAGCAGCGAGGGAGGGGAGGACTACAATGAGCAGTTCTTC.